This T cell receptor (beta chain) came from a study of molecular identifiers for immune sequencing clone quantification. TCRdb passed the PCR reads through MiXCR, listing each CDR3 protein once. The sample carries some 650,000 distinct CDR3 sequences, just under 20% recorded once. Ten or more counts support this clonotype. The sequence was obtained from a human donor in good health. Some libraries in this study had Jurkat cell RNA spiked in. The sequencing sample was made of naive CD8+ T cells from blood, with Jurkat cell RNA spiked in. Subset here: FACS-sorted CD8+CD4-CCR7+CD45RA+ naive T cells.

The CDR3 nucleotides read TGCAGTGCTAGGGGGGGACATTTGAACACTGAAGCTTTCTTT. Translating gives CSARGGHLNTEAFF. The V and J genes are TRBV20-1 and TRBJ1-1; a weak D match, TRBD1 (6 bases). The germline V gene encodes CDR1 DFQATT and CDR2 SNEGSKA (reference sequence). CDR3 size: 14 residues. The V gene lost 3 bases and the J gene lost 0 bases, with 11 bases spanning the gap.